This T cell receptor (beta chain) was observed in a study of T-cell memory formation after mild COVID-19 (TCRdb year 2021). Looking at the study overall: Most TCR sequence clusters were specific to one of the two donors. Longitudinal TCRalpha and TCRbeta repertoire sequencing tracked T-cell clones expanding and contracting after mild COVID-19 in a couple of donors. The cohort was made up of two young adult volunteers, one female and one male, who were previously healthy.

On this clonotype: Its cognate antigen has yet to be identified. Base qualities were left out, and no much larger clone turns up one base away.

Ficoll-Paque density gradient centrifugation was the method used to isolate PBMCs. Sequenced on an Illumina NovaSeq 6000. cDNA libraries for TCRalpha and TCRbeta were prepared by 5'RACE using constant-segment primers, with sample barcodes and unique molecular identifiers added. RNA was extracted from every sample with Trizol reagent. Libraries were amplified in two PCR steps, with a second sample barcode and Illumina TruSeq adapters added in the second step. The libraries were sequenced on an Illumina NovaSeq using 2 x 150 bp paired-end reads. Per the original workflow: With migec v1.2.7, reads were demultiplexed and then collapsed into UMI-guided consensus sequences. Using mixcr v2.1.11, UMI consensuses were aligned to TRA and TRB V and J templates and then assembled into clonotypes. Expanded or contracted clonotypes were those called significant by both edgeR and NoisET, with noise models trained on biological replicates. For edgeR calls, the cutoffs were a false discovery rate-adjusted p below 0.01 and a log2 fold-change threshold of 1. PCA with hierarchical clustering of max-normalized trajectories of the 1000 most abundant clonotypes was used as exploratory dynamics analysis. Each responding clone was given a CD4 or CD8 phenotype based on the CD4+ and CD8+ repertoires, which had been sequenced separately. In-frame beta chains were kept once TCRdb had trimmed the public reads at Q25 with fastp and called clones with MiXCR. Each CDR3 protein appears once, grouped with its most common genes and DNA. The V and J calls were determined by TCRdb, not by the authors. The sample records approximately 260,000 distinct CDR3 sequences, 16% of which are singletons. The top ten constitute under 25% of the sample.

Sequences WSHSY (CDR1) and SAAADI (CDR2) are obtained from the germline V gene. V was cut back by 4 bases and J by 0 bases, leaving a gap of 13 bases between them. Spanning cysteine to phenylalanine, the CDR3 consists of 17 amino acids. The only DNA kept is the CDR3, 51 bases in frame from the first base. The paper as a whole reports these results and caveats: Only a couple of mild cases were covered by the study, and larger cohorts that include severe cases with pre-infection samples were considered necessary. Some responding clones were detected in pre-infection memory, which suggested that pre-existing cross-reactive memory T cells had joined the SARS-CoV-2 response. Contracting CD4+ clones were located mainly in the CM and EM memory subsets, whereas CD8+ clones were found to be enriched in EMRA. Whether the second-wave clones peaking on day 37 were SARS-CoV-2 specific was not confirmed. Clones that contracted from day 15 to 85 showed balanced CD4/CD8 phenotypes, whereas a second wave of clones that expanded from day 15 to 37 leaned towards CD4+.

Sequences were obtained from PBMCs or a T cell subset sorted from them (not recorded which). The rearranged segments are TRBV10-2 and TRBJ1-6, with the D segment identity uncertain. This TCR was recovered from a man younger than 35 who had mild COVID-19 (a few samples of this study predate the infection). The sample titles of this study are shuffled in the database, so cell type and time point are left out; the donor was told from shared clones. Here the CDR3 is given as CASSGPETSSYNSPLHF. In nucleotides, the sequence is TGCGCCAGCAGTGGGCCAGAGACAAGCTCCTATAATTCACCCCTCCACTTT.